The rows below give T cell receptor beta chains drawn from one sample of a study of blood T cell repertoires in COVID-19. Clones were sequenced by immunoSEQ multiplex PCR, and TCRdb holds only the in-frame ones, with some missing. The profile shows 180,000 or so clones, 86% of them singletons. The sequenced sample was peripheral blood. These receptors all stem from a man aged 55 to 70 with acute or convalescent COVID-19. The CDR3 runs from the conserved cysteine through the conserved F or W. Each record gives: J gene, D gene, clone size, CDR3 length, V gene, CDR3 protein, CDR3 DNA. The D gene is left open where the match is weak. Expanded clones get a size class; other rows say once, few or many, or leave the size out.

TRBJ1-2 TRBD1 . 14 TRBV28 CASSGLEDRDGYTF TGTGCCAGCAGTGGACTGGAGGACAGGGATGGCTACACCTTC
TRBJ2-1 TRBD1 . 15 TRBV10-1 CASSAPGQGSNEQFF TGCGCCAGCAGTGCACCGGGACAGGGCAGCAATGAGCAGTTCTTC
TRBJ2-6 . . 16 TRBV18 CASSPPYGSGANVLTF TGTGCCAGCTCACCACCGTACGGGTCTGGGGCCAACGTCCTGACTTTC
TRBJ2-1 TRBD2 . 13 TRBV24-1 CATGTSEYNEQFF TGTGCCACCGGGACTAGCGAATACAATGAGCAGTTCTTC
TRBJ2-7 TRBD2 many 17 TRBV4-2 CASSHPGDWTSGYEQYF TGTGCCAGCAGCCATCCCGGGGATTGGACTAGCGGCTACGAGCAGTACTTC
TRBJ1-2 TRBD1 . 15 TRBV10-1 CASSDGQGDVAGYTF TGCGCCAGCAGTGACGGACAGGGGGACGTGGCAGGCTACACCTTC
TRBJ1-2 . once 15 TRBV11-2 CASSLTHGGDYGYTF TGTGCCAGCAGCCTGACACATGGAGGGGACTATGGCTACACCTTC
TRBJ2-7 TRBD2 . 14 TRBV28 CASLRGGSAYEQYF TGTGCCAGCTTGCGGGGGGGCTCGGCCTACGAGCAGTACTTC
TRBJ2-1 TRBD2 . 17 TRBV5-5 CASSLAGVAGGLQEQFF TGTGCCAGCAGCTTGGCCGGGGTAGCGGGAGGATTACAAGAGCAGTTCTTC
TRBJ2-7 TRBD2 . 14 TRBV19 CASQTSGRVGEQYF TGTGCCAGCCAGACTAGCGGGAGAGTCGGGGAGCAGTACTTC
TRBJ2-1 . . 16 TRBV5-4 CASSLVGARSYNEQFF TGTGCCAGCAGCTTGGTAGGGGCTCGCTCCTACAATGAGCAGTTCTTC
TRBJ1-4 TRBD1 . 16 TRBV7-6 CASSLPRDRGNEKLFF TGTGCCAGCAGCTTACCCCGGGACAGGGGGAATGAAAAACTGTTTTTT
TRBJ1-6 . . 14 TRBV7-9 CASSLGAYNSPLHF TGTGCCAGCAGCTTAGGAGCTTATAATTCACCCCTCCACTTT
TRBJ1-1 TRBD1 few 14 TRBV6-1 CASSENRGDTEAFF TGTGCCAGCAGTGAGAACAGGGGGGACACTGAAGCTTTCTTT
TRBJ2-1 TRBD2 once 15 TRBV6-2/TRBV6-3 CASSYPSGRGNEQFF TGTGCCAGCAGTTACCCCAGCGGGAGGGGGAATGAGCAGTTCTTC
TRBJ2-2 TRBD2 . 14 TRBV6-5 CASSGLARSGELFF TGTGCCAGCAGCGGACTAGCACGGAGCGGGGAGCTGTTTTTT
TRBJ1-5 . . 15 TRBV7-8 CASSLAGSSNQPQHF TGTGCCAGCAGCTTAGCAGGGAGTAGCAATCAGCCCCAGCATTTT
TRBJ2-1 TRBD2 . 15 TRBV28 CASSLLSGGNNEQFF TGTGCCAGCAGTTTACTATCGGGAGGAAACAATGAGCAGTTCTTC
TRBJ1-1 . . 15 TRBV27 CASSPGGLPMIEAFF TGTGCCAGCAGCCCCGGAGGGCTCCCGATGATTGAAGCTTTCTTT
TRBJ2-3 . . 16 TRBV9 CASSVAKGDHTDTQYF TGTGCCAGCAGCGTAGCGAAGGGGGACCACACAGATACGCAGTATTTT
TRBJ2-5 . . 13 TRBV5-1 CASSLGVEETQYF TGCGCCAGCAGCTTGGGAGTCGAAGAGACCCAGTACTTC
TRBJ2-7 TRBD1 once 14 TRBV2 CASIEWDRGAGQYF TGTGCCAGCATCGAATGGGACAGGGGGGCTGGGCAGTACTTC
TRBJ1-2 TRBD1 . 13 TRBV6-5 CASRETGSYGYTF TGTGCCAGCAGGGAGACAGGGTCCTATGGCTACACCTTC
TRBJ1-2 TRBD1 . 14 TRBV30 CAWSVAGGNYGYTF TGTGCCTGGAGTGTCGCAGGGGGCAACTATGGCTACACCTTC
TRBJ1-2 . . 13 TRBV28 CASSQQGRIGYTF TGTGCCAGCAGCCAGCAGGGTCGGATTGGCTACACCTTC
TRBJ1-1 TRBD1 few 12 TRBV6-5 CASSQQGAEAFF TGTGCCAGCAGTCAACAGGGGGCAGAAGCTTTCTTT
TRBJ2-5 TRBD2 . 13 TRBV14 CASSQGGGETQYF TGTGCCAGCAGCCAAGGCGGGGGGGAGACCCAGTACTTC
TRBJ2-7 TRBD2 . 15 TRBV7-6 CASSFGLALSYEQYF TGTGCCAGCAGCTTCGGACTAGCGCTTTCCTACGAGCAGTACTTC
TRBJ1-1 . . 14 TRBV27 CASSLAGHNTEAFF TGTGCCAGCAGTTTGGCAGGTCATAACACTGAAGCTTTCTTT
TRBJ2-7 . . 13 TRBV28 CASSKLVSYEQYF TGTGCCAGCAGTAAGCTGGTCTCCTACGAGCAGTACTTC
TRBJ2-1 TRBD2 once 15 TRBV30 CAWSGLAGVSNEQFF TGTGCCTGGAGTGGACTAGCGGGAGTTTCAAATGAGCAGTTCTTC
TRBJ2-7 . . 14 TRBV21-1 CASSRPLGAYEQYF TGTGCCAGCAGCCGCCCCTTGGGGGCGTACGAGCAGTACTTC
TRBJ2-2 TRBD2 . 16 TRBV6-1 CASSEINPGGIGELFF TGTGCCAGCAGTGAAATTAATCCGGGAGGGATCGGGGAGCTGTTTTTT
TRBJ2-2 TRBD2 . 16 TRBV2 CASRGLAGINTGELFF TGTGCCAGCAGGGGACTAGCGGGAATCAACACCGGGGAGCTGTTTTTT
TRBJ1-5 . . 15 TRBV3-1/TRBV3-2 CASSPGGYSNQPQHF TGTGCCAGCAGCCCCGGGGGTTATAGCAATCAGCCCCAGCATTTT
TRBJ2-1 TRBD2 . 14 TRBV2 CASRGTSGHNEQFF TGTGCCAGCAGGGGGACTAGCGGTCACAATGAGCAGTTCTTC
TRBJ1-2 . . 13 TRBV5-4 CASSSRQGQGYTF TGTGCCAGCAGCTCTCGTCAGGGGCAAGGCTACACCTTC
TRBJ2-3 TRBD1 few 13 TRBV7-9 CASSSTGPDTQYF TGTGCCAGCAGCTCGACAGGGCCAGATACGCAGTATTTT
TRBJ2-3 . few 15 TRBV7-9 CASSLGPVNTDTQYF TGTGCCAGCAGCTTAGGTCCAGTTAACACAGATACGCAGTATTTT
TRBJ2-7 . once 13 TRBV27 CASSFRSSYEQYF TGTGCCAGCAGTTTCCGGTCGTCCTACGAGCAGTACTTC
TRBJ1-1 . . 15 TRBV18 CASSPRQLPHTEAFF TGTGCCAGCTCACCCCGACAGTTACCTCACACTGAAGCTTTCTTT
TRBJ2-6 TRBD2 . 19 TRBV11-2 CASTQWGTSGSSGANVLTF TGTGCCAGCACCCAGTGGGGGACTAGCGGGAGTAGTGGGGCCAACGTCCTGACTTTC
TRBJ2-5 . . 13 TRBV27 CASSFRARETQYF TGTGCCAGCAGTTTCAGGGCCAGGGAGACCCAGTACTTC
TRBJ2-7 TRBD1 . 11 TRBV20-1 CSGTQGRLKYF TGCAGTGGCACACAGGGGCGCCTTAAGTACTTC
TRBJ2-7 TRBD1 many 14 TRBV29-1 CSVTGQGGGYEQYF TGCAGCGTGACCGGACAGGGGGGCGGCTACGAGCAGTACTTC
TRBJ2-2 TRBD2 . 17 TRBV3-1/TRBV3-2 CASSLWGGRANTGELFF TGTGCCAGCAGCCTATGGGGGGGACGCGCGAACACCGGGGAGCTGTTTTTT
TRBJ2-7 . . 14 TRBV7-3 CASSLSRDSYEQYF TGTGCCAGCAGCTTATCCCGGGATTCCTACGAGCAGTACTTC
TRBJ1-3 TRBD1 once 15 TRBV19 CASTWDRGVGNTIYF TGTGCCAGTACCTGGGACAGGGGTGTTGGAAACACCATATATTTT
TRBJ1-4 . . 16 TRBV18 CASSPATPGGGEKLFF TGTGCCAGCTCACCGGCAACTCCCGGGGGGGGTGAAAAACTGTTTTTT
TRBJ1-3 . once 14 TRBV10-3 CAISTVSSGNTIYF TGTGCCATCAGTACAGTTAGCTCTGGAAACACCATATATTTT
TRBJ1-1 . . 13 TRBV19 CASAPQYVTEAFF TGTGCCAGTGCACCCCAGTACGTCACTGAAGCTTTCTTT
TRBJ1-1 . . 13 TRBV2 CASSGQTNTEAFF TGTGCCAGCAGTGGACAGACTAACACTGAAGCTTTCTTT
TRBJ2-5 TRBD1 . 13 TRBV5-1 CASSSDRGKTQYF TGCGCCAGCAGCTCCGACAGGGGTAAGACCCAGTACTTC